Listed here are 9 T cell receptor beta chains from one sample, sequenced in a study of radiotherapy plus CTLA-4 blockade in lung cancer. Sequenced by immunoSEQ multiplex PCR; TCRdb stores in-frame clones only, minus some. In the table there are tens of thousands of clones, 73% of which are singletons. This material consisted of peripheral blood, taken from a patient treated with radiotherapy plus ipilimumab. The receptors come from a human donor with non-small cell lung cancer who had stable disease on radiotherapy plus ipilimumab.

This clone was seen once. This rearrangement joins TRBV7-9 to TRBJ2-2; weak D call: TRBD1 (7 bases). V was clipped by 11 bases and J by 3 bases, with 13 bases between them. The V gene's germline CDR1 is SEHNR and CDR2 FQNEAQ (reference sequence). The CDR3 is made up of 13 amino acids. The CDR3 nucleotides are TGTGCCGGGGGGACAGCTCACACCGGGGAGCTGTTTTTT. As protein: CAGGTAHTGELFF. The full variable domain, completed using reference TRBV7-9 and TRBJ2-2, is DTGVSQNPRHKITKRGQNVTFRCDPISEHNRLYWYRQTLGQGPEFLTYFQNEAQLEKSRLLSDRFSAERPKGSFSTLEIQRTEQGDSAMYLCAGGTAHTGELFFGEGSRLTVL.

V usage is TRBV27 and J usage is TRBJ2-4, with 10 bases aligning to TRBD1. The CDR3 covers 14 residues. Trimming took 9 bases from V and 9 from J; bases not matched to a gene: 11. Germline V lookup: CDR1 MNHEY, CDR2 SMNVEV (reference sequence). CDR3 in DNA: TGTGCCAGTTCCCTAGACAGGGGGCGGGGCATTCAGTACTTC. Residues: CASSLDRGRGIQYF.

The chain is built from TRBV19 and TRBJ2-3; no definite D call. Germline-derived CDR1 and CDR2 are LNHDA and SQIVND (reference sequence). V was pared by 3 bases and J by 1 base, with 8 bases between. This CDR3 is 14 amino acids long. Here the CDR3 reads CASSIGIGTDTQYF. CDR3 nucleotide sequence: TGTGCCAGTAGTATTGGGATCGGCACAGATACGCAGTATTTT. Full variable domain (missing parts from reference TRBV19 and TRBJ2-3): DGGITQSPKYLFRKEGQNVTLSCEQNLNHDAMYWYRQDPGQGLRLIYYSQIVNDFQKGDIAEGYSVSREKKESFPLTVTSAQKNPTAFYLCASSIGIGTDTQYFGPGTRLTVL.

This clone came up a few times. The chain joins TRBV11-3 to TRBJ1-4; 9 bases are a match to TRBD1. Germline V gives CDR1 SGHNT, CDR2 YENEEA. Trimming cost V 4 bases and J 5 bases; bases outside gene matches: 5. CDR3 size: 15 residues. CDR3 residues: CASSSAGTGNEKLFF. CDR3 DNA: TGTGCCAGCAGCTCGGCCGGGACAGGGAATGAAAAACTGTTTTTT.

The V gene is TRBV28, the J gene TRBJ2-1, with D possibly matching TRBD2 (5 bases). CDR1 and CDR2 (germline): MDHEN, SYDVKM. The CDR3 spans 17 residues. Trimming cost V 3 bases and J 3 bases, with 18 bases left between them. The CDR3 bases are TGTGCCAGCAGTTTCCCTAGCAAGAAGTTAAACTACAATGAGCAGTTCTTC. Encoded protein: CASSFPSKKLNYNEQFF. Complete variable domain (other parts from reference TRBV28 and TRBJ2-1): DVKVTQSSRYLVKRTGEKVFLECVQDMDHENMFWYRQDPGLGLRLIYFSYDVKMKEKGDIPEGYSVSREKKERFSLILESASTNQTSMYLCASSFPSKKLNYNEQFFGPGTRLTVL.

V is TRBV28 and J is TRBJ2-2, with D perhaps matching TRBD1 or TRBD2 (6 bases each). V lost 2 bases, J lost 6 bases, and 13 bases lay in between. The V gene's germline CDR1 is MDHEN and CDR2 SYDVKM. The CDR3 has 15 residues. The CDR3 loop is CASSLPGGVAGELFF. The CDR3 bases are TGTGCCAGCAGTTTACCCGGGGGCGTCGCCGGGGAGCTGTTTTTT.

V gene TRBV14 combines with J gene TRBJ2-7, with D possibly being TRBD1 or TRBD2 (5 bases each). Trimming took 2 bases from V and 5 from J, leaving 13 bases between them. The CDR3 spans 14 residues. Germline CDR1 SGHDN, CDR2 FVKESK. CDR3 residues: CASSQTRGLDEQYF. In DNA, the CDR3 is TGTGCCAGCAGCCAAACCCGGGGCCTCGACGAGCAGTACTTC. The entire variable domain, with the rest obtained from reference TRBV14 and TRBJ2-7, is as follows: EAGVTQFPSHSVIEKGQTVTLRCDPISGHDNLYWYRRVMGKEIKFLLHFVKESKQDESGMPNNRFLAERTGGTYSTLKVQPAELEDSGVYFCASSQTRGLDEQYFGPGTRLTVT.

J is TRBJ2-1 and V is TRBV6-1, with D possibly TRBD1 on 5 matching bases. CDR1 MNHNS and CDR2 SASEGT come from the germline V gene. V was trimmed by 2 bases and J by 0 bases, leaving 8 bases between them. The CDR3 extends over 15 amino acids. CDR3 residues: CASSETDSSYNEQFF. The CDR3, as DNA: TGTGCCAGCAGTGAAACAGACAGCTCCTACAATGAGCAGTTCTTC.

The chain has TRBV6-5 and TRBJ1-1; weak D call: TRBD1 (6 bases). From germline, CDR1 is MNHEY and CDR2 SVGAGI. Between the trimmed V and J ends, which lost 7 bases and 1 base, there was a span of 10 bases. CDR3 length: 13 amino acids. This chain's CDR3 is CASIRGGNTEAFF. The CDR3 coding sequence is TGTGCCAGCATCCGAGGGGGGAACACTGAAGCTTTCTTT.